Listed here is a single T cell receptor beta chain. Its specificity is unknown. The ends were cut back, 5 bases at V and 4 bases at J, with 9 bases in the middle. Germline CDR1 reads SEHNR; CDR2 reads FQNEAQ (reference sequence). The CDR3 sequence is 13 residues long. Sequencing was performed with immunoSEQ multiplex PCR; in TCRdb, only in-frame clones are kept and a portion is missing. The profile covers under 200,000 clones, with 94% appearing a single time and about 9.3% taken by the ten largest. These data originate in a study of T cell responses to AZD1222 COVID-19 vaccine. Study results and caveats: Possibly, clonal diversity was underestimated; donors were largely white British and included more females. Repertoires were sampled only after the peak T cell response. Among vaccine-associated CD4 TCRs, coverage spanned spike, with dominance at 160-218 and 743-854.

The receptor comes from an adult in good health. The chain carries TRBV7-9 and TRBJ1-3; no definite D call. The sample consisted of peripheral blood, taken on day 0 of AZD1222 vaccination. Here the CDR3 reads CASSPPPGNTIYF. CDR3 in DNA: TGTGCCAGCAGCCCCCCGCCCGGAAACACCATATATTTT.